This T cell receptor beta chain was captured by sequencing in a study of beta chain features in type 1 diabetes. The overall study: Sorted cells numbering approximately 110,000,000 were examined across all samples. The study, taken as a whole, reports: Shorter TCRB CDR3s, moderately but significantly so, marked every one of the four CD4+ subsets in Type 1 diabetes patients.

Investigators reverse transcribed all isolated RNA, so they sequenced expressed TCRB transcripts. Sequencing of naive, central memory and regulatory T cell samples gave an average of around 3.6 million reads. TCRdb keeps only in-frame clones here, not all; method: immunoSEQ multiplex PCR. The sample lists roughly 340,000 clones; roughly 13% were seen once. This clone has just a few counts. Its matching antigen is unknown. With 3 bases removed from V and 4 bases from J, the gap between germline ends came to 16 bases. The CDR3 is 16 amino acids. Per germline, CDR1 SGHAT and CDR2 FQDESV (reference sequence). Donors underwent one heparinised blood draw, 90 to 150 mL on average.

V is TRBV11-1 and J is TRBJ2-1; weak D call: TRBD2 (5 bases). The clonotype was recovered from a woman younger than 35 with type 1 diabetes. What was sequenced was naive CD4+ T cells from blood. The CDR3 bases are TGTGCCAGCAGCTTGGACTTAGCGTCCCTTTACAATGAGCAGTTCTTC. It translates to CASSLDLASLYNEQFF.